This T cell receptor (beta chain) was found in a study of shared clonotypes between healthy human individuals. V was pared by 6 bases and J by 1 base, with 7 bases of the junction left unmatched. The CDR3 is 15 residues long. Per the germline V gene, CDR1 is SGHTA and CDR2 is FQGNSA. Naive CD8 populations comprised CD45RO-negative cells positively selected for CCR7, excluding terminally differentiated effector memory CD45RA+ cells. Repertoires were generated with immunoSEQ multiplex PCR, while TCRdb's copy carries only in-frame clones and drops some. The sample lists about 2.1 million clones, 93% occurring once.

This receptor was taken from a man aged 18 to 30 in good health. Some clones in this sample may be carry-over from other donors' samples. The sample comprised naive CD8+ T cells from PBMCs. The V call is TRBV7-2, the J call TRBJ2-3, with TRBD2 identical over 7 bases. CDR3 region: CASSALAEGTDTQYF. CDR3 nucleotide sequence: TGTGCCAGCAGTGCCCTAGCGGAGGGCACAGATACGCAGTATTTT. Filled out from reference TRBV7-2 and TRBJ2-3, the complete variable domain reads GAGVSQSPSNKVTEKGKDVELRCDPISGHTALYWYRQSLGQGLEFLIYFQGNSAPDKSGLPSDRFSAERTGGSVSTLTIQRTQQEDSAVYLCASSALAEGTDTQYFGPGTRLTVL.